Listed below are T cell receptor beta chains from one sample, sequenced in a study of blood T cell repertoires in COVID-19. Profiling relied on immunoSEQ multiplex PCR, and the TCRdb table lists in-frame clones only, not all of them. The table has some 210,000 clones, more than 75% seen once. Sequencing was done on a sample of peripheral blood. Receptors were obtained from a middle-aged woman with acute or convalescent COVID-19. The CDR3 runs from the conserved cysteine through the conserved F or W. Each record gives: CDR3 length, V gene, D gene, clone size, J gene, CDR3 DNA, CDR3 protein. D genes are given only for firm matches. The size of a clone is reported for some rows only, either as once, few or many, or as a class for expanded clones.

>17|TRBV27|-|-|TRBJ2-7
TGTGCCAGCAGCCTATTGGATGGGGGCAGGAGGTCCTACGAGCAGTACTTC
CASSLLDGGRRSYEQYF
>15|TRBV27|TRBD2|-|TRBJ2-3
TGTGCCAGCAGCCGCCTAGCGGGGGGTTCGAATACGCAGTATTTT
CASSRLAGGSNTQYF
>18|TRBV9|TRBD2|-|TRBJ2-1
TGTGCCAGCAGCGCAGGAAGAGTAGCGGGAAGGGTGTACAATGAGCAGTTCTTC
CASSAGRVAGRVYNEQFF
>14|TRBV19|-|-|TRBJ2-3
TGTGCCAGTAGTCCGGGGCTAGCGACAGATACGCAGTATTTT
CASSPGLATDTQYF
>13|TRBV12-3/TRBV12-4|-|-|TRBJ2-7
TGTGCCAGCAGTTTAGGAGGTGGGGGGGCCAAGTACTTC
CASSLGGGGAKYF
>15|TRBV9|-|-|TRBJ1-2
TGTGCCAGCAGCGTAGCTACGTCGACAACCTATGGCTACACCTTC
CASSVATSTTYGYTF
>14|TRBV30|-|-|TRBJ2-2
TGTGCCTGGAGTTTACAGGTTAACACCGGGGAGCTGTTTTTT
CAWSLQVNTGELFF
>15|TRBV11-2|TRBD2|-|TRBJ2-1
TGTGCCAGCAGCTGGGTGGGGAGGGTAAGCAATGAGCAGTTCTTC
CASSWVGRVSNEQFF
>12|TRBV7-6|-|-|TRBJ2-7
TGTGCCAGCAGCTTAGGCGCGGATGCGCAGTACTTC
CASSLGADAQYF
>14|TRBV6-2/TRBV6-3|TRBD1|-|TRBJ2-2
TGTGCCAGCAGCAGACAGGGGGACACCGGGGAGCTGTTTTTT
CASSRQGDTGELFF
>16|TRBV4-2|TRBD1|few|TRBJ1-6
TGTGCCAGCAGCCGTGAGGTGGGGACAGGTCATTCACCCCTCCACTTT
CASSREVGTGHSPLHF
>22|TRBV5-1|TRBD2|-|TRBJ2-5
TGCGCCAGCAGCGCGGCGGGACTAGCGGGAGTAGGCCTTAGCCTTCACAGAGAGACCCAGTACTTC
CASSAAGLAGVGLSLHRETQYF
>15|TRBV30|-|-|TRBJ1-3
TGTGCCTGGAGTGGAAACAGGGACGGTGGAAACACCATATATTTT
CAWSGNRDGGNTIYF
>14|TRBV5-1|-|-|TRBJ2-7
TGCGCCAGCAGCTTAGGCAGGTTATCCTACGAGCAGTACTTC
CASSLGRLSYEQYF
>16|TRBV6-2/TRBV6-3|-|-|TRBJ2-1
TGTGCCAGCAGTCCGTCGACTAGTACCGAAAACAATGAGCAGTTCTTC
CASSPSTSTENNEQFF
>13|TRBV4-1|-|-|TRBJ2-7
TGCGCCAGCAGCCAAGACCGTTCGGGAGAGCAGTACTTC
CASSQDRSGEQYF
>12|TRBV7-2|-|-|TRBJ2-7
TGTGCCAGCAGCTCTAAAGGAGGCGAGCAGTACTTC
CASSSKGGEQYF
>14|TRBV5-1|-|-|TRBJ2-7
TGCGCCAGCAGCTTGGCCATCGGTAGTGGCGAGCAGTACTTC
CASSLAIGSGEQYF
>14|TRBV2|TRBD1|many|TRBJ1-1
TGTGCCAGCATCCGACAGGGGGCGAGCACTGAAGCTTTCTTT
CASIRQGASTEAFF
>13|TRBV6-5|-|-|TRBJ1-2
TGTGCCAGCAGTTACGGACTCCTCTATGGCTACACCTTC
CASSYGLLYGYTF
>15|TRBV27|-|-|TRBJ1-6
TGTGCCAGCAGTTTTGGGGGGGCAGGGAATTCACCCCTCCACTTT
CASSFGGAGNSPLHF
>14|TRBV2|TRBD2|-|TRBJ2-1
TGTGCCAGCAGTGATTATGGACTAGCTACTGAGCAGTTCTTC
CASSDYGLATEQFF
>15|TRBV29-1|TRBD1|-|TRBJ2-7
TGCAGCGTTGAGAGTGGCAGGGGGCTGTCCTACGAGCAGTACTTC
CSVESGRGLSYEQYF
>16|TRBV4-1|TRBD2|few|TRBJ2-1
TGCGCCAGCAGCCGCGAACTAGCGGCCTCCTACAATGAGCAGTTCTTC
CASSRELAASYNEQFF
>15|TRBV5-6|-|-|TRBJ1-5
TGTGCCAGCAGCTTGTGGGCAAATAGCAATCAGCCCCAGCATTTT
CASSLWANSNQPQHF
>15|TRBV7-9|-|-|TRBJ2-7
TGTGCCAGCAGCTTAGGTCCAGGGGCATCCTACGAGCAGTACTTC
CASSLGPGASYEQYF
>11|TRBV5-8|TRBD1|-|TRBJ1-2
TGTGCCAGCAGCGTAGCCGACAGGGAAACCTTC
CASSVADRETF
>21|TRBV7-8|-|-|TRBJ1-1
TGTGCCAGCAGCTTTCCCCTTGATGGGACTAGCGGGAGGGCCGGTGGCACTGAAGCTTTCTTT
CASSFPLDGTSGRAGGTEAFF
>15|TRBV27|TRBD1|-|TRBJ2-3
TGTGCCAGCAGTACCTGGACAGGGGGTACAGATACGCAGTATTTT
CASSTWTGGTDTQYF
>12|TRBV3-1/TRBV3-2|-|few|TRBJ2-3
TGTGCCAGCGCGGTGAAAGCAGATACGCAGTATTTT
CASAVKADTQYF
>15|TRBV6-5|TRBD1|-|TRBJ1-4
TGTGCCAGCAGTTACTCCGGGACAGGGAGCGAAAAACTGTTTTTT
CASSYSGTGSEKLFF
>14|TRBV6-6|TRBD1|-|TRBJ2-3
TGTGCCAGCGGGCCAGGGGGCACGTCAGATACGCAGTATTTT
CASGPGGTSDTQYF
>13|TRBV5-4|TRBD2|-|TRBJ2-7
TGTGCCAGCAGGGCCGGGACTAGCACCGAGCAGTACTTC
CASRAGTSTEQYF
>16|TRBV11-2|-|-|TRBJ2-3
TGTGCCAGCAGCTTCTTTGCTAGCGCGAACACAGATACGCAGTATTTT
CASSFFASANTDTQYF
>15|TRBV6-4|-|-|TRBJ2-1
TGTGCCAGCAGTGACGGGCGACGGGACTACAATGAGCAGTTCTTC
CASSDGRRDYNEQFF
>16|TRBV3-1/TRBV3-2|TRBD2|-|TRBJ2-2
TGTGCCAGCAGCCCACTAGCGGGAGTAAACACCGGGGAGCTGTTTTTT
CASSPLAGVNTGELFF
>16|TRBV5-6|TRBD1|-|TRBJ2-7
TGTGCCAGCAGCTTTCGCGGGACAGGGGAATTCTACGAGCAGTACTTC
CASSFRGTGEFYEQYF